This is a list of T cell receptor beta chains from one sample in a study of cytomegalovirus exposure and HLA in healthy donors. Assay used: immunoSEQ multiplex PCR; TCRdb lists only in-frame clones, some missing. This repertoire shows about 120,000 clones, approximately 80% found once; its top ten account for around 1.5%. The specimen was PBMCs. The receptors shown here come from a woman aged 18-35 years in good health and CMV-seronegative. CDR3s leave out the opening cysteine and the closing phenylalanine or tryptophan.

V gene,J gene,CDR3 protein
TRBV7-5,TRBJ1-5,ARSLSEDPQKVGFGGQPQH
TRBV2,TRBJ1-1,ASSVAGTPNTEAF
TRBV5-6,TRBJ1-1,ASSYRQGNTEAF
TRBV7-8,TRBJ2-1,ASSLVGQGYNEQF
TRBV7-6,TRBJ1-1,ASSSNIYTEAF
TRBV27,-,ASSLSPPSRGWVEQY
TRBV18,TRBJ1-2,ASSTENYGYT
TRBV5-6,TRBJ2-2,ASGILGVRPTGELF
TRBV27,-,ASSLSVVFGAEQY
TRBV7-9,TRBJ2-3,ASSLGTATDTQY
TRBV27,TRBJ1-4,ASSRTGWGEKLF
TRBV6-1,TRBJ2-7,ASSDRQVYEQY
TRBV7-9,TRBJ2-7,ASSLGGSRQGYEQY
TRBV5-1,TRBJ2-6,ASTGSNRAGANVLT
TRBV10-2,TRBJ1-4,ASQGQAAGEEKLF
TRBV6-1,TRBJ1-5,ASSNRVGWEPQH
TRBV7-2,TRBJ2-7,ASSLGSDDGAYEQY
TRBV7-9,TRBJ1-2,SSSPLGYT
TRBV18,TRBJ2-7,ASSAQGSTYEQY
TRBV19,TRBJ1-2,ASSINPWTGASGGYT
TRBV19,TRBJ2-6,ASSIPGAGANGLT
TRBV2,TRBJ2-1,ASAPDRAGSYNEQF
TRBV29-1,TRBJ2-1,SVGEVGNEQF
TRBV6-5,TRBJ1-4,ASSYSRDYEKLF
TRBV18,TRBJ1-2,ASSPEGASYGYT
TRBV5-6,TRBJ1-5,ASSFYGSTTFNQPQH
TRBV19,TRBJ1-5,ASSRDRLRGNQPQH
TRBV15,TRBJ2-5,ATSRDGTGVETQY
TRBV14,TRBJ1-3,ASSQDPVESRGNTIY
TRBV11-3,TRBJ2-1,ASSLGYSGEQF
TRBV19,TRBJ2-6,ASSIGPDSGANGLT
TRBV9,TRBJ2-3,ASSVVGRLDTDTQY
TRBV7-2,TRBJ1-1,ASSSRGGAAEAF